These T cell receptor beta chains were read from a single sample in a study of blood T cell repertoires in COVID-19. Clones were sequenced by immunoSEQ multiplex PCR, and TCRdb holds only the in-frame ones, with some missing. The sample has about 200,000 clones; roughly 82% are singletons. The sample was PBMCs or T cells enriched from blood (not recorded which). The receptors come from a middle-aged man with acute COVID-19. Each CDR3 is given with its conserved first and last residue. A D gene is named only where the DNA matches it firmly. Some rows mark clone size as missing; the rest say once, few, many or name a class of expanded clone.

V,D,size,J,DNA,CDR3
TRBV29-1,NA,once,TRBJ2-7,TGCAGCGTTGCCGGCGACTCCACCTACGAGCAGTACTTC,CSVAGDSTYEQYF
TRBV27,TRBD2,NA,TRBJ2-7,TGTGCCAGCAGTTCGCTGGTTGCTAGCGGGTTCGGCTACGAGCAGTACTTC,CASSSLVASGFGYEQYF
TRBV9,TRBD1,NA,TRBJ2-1,TGTGCCAGCAGCCCCCGGGACAGGGCATACAATGAGCAGTTCTTC,CASSPRDRAYNEQFF
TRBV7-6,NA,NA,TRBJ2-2,TGTGCCAGCAGCTTAGTAGTTGAAACCGGGGAGCTGTTTTTT,CASSLVVETGELFF
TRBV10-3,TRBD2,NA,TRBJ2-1,TGTGCCATCAGTGAGGATAGCGGGGTCAGAAATGAGCAGTTCTTC,CAISEDSGVRNEQFF
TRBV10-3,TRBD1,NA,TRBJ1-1,TGTGCCATTGGGACAGGGAACACTGAAGCTTTCTTT,CAIGTGNTEAFF
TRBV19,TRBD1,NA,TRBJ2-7,TGTGCCAGTAGTATTGTACAGGGGTCCTACGAGCAGTACTTC,CASSIVQGSYEQYF
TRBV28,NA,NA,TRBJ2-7,TGTGCCAGCGGTTCAGTCCCCTACGAGCAGTACTTC,CASGSVPYEQYF
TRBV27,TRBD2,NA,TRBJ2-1,TGTGCCAGCAGTCCAGTCCTAGCGGGAGGCCCACATGAGCAGTTCTTC,CASSPVLAGGPHEQFF
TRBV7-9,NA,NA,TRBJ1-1,TGTGCCAGCAAAGGCGGGGGGCCCACTGAAGCTTTCTTT,CASKGGGPTEAFF
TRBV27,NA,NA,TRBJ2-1,TGTGCCACCGGCGGGGCAGGGTTTTACAATGAGCAGTTCTTC,CATGGAGFYNEQFF
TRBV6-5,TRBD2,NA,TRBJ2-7,TGTGCCAGCAGTTTGACCCGGGGGGGCGAGCAGTACTTC,CASSLTRGGEQYF
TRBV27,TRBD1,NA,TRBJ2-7,TGTGCCAGCAGTTGGGACAGGAGCTCCTACGAGCAGTACTTC,CASSWDRSSYEQYF
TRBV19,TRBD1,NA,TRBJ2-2,TGTGCCAGTAGCCGGGACAGGGGGCACGATAGTACCGGGGAGCTGTTTTTT,CASSRDRGHDSTGELFF
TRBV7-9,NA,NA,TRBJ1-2,TGTGCCAGCAGCCGGAGGCTCTATGGCTACACCTTC,CASSRRLYGYTF